This T cell receptor (beta chain) originates from a study of T-cell memory formation after mild COVID-19. Findings and limits, study-wide: Clones which contracted sat mainly in CM and EM if CD4+, and in EMRA if CD8+. What remained unconfirmed was the SARS-CoV-2 specificity of second-wave clones peaking on day 37.

The table lists this clonotype with a few counts. Its target is not known. The CDR3 is 13 amino acids. The germline V gene encodes CDR1 SGHRS and CDR2 YFSETQ. Trimming shortened V by 4 bases and J by 6 bases, and 14 bases separated the two germline ends. TCRdb called the 5' RACE reads again in MiXCR, with one record for every CDR3 protein. The repertoire holds over 150,000 distinct CDR3 sequences, with over 20% as singletons. The receptor's source is an adult woman who had mild COVID-19 (a few samples of this study predate the infection). Cell type and time point are not known. The sample was PBMCs or a T cell subset sorted from them (not recorded which). The chain uses TRBV5-1 and TRBJ2-7; possibly TRBD1 for D (5 bases). CDR3 coding DNA: TGCGCCAGCAGCACCCGGCAGGGTGGCGAGCAGTACTTC. Amino acid sequence: CASSTRQGGEQYF.